Sequencing of this TCR beta chain was carried out in a study of blood T cell repertoires in COVID-19. Assignment of participants to cohorts was predicated upon participant-reported clinical history. How the authors handled the data: By means of reference gene primer amplification, nucleated cell counts were estimated. The data were produced by immunoSEQ multiplex PCR, yet TCRdb's version contains in-frame clones alone and is incomplete. V and J calls and clone size are those listed in that table; D and trimming were worked out from the DNA. The sample has about 220,000 clones; 88% are singletons. Trimming removed 2 bases from V and 3 bases from J; junction bases left unmatched: 6. Looked up from germline, CDR1 is LGHNA and CDR2 is YSLEER. This CDR3 has 16 residues.

The source material was PBMCs or T cells enriched from blood (not recorded which). J is TRBJ2-1 and V is TRBV4-3, with 8 nucleotides matching TRBD2. The clonotype was recovered from a woman between 25 and 40 years old who had recovered from COVID-19. The CDR3 sequence is CASSQSLSGDYNEQFF. In nucleotides, the CDR3 is TGCGCCAGCAGCCAATCGCTTAGCGGGGACTACAATGAGCAGTTCTTC.